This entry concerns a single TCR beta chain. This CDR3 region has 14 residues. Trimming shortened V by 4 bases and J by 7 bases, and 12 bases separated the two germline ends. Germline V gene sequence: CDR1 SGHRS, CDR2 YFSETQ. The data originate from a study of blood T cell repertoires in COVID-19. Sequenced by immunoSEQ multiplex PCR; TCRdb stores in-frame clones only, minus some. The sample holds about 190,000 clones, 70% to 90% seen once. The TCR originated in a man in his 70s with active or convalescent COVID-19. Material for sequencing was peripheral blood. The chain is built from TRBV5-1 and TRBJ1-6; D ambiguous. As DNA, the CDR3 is TGCGCCAGCAGCCCTCCTACCCCAAATTCACCCCTCCACTTT. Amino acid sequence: CASSPPTPNSPLHF.